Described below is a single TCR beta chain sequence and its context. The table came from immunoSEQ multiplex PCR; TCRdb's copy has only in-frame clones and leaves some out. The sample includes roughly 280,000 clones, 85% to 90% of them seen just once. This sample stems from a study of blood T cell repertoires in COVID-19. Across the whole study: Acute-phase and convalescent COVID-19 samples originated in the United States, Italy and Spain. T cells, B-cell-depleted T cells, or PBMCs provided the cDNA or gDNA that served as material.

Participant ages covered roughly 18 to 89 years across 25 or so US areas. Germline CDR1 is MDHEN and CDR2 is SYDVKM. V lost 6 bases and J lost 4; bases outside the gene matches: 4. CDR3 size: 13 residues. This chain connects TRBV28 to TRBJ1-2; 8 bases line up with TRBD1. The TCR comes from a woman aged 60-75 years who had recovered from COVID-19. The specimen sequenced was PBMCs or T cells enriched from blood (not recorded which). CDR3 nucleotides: TGTGCCAGCAGCCCAACAGGGGGCTATGGCTACACCTTC. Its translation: CASSPTGGYGYTF.